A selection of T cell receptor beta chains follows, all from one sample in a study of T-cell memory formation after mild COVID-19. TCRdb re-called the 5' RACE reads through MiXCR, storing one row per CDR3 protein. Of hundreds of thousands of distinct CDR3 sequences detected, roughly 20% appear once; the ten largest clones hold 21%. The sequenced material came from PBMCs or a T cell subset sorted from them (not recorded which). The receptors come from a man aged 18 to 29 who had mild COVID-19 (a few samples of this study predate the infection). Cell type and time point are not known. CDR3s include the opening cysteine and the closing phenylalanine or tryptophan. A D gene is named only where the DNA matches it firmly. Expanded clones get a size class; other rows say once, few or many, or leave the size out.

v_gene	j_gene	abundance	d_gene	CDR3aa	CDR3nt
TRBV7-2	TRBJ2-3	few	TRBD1	CASSLAGRGRTDTQYF	TGTGCCAGCAGCTTAGCGGGCAGGGGGCGTACAGATACGCAGTATTTT
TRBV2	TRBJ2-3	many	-	CASSYSGTDTQYF	TGTGCCAGCTCATATAGCGGCACAGATACGCAGTATTTT
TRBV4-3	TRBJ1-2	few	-	CASSPAPPGHYGYTF	TGCGCCAGCAGCCCCGCCCCCCCAGGCCACTATGGCTACACCTTC
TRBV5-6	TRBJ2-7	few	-	CASSLLAVGEQYF	TGTGCCAGCAGCTTGCTTGCGGTGGGGGAGCAGTACTTC
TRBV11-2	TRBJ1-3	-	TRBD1	CASSLQWTGIGNTIYF	TGTGCCAGCAGCTTACAGTGGACAGGGATTGGAAACACCATATATTTT
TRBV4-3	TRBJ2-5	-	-	CASSLTGAGHTEETQYF	TGCGCCAGCAGCCTCACTGGGGCGGGCCATACGGAAGAGACCCAGTACTTC
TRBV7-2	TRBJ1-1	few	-	CASSLVSRGTEAFF	TGTGCCAGCAGCTTAGTGTCCAGGGGCACTGAAGCTTTCTTT
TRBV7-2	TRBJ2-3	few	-	CASRPLASTDTQYF	TGTGCCAGCAGGCCCCTAGCAAGCACAGATACGCAGTATTTT
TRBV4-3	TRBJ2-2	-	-	CASSHRGAFPTGELFF	TGCGCCAGCAGCCACCGGGGGGCGTTCCCCACCGGGGAGCTGTTTTTT
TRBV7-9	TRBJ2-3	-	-	CASSPPQRGTDTQYF	TGTGCCAGCAGCCCCCCCCAGCGGGGCACAGATACGCAGTATTTT
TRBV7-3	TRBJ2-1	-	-	CASSLRVPSGTGLNEQFF	TGTGCCAGCAGCTTGAGGGTTCCCTCCGGGACGGGCTTAAATGAGCAGTTCTTC
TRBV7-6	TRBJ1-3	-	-	CASSSRVTERGNTIYF	TGTGCCAGCAGCTCCCGGGTAACGGAGAGGGGAAACACCATATATTTT
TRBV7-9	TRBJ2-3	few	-	CASSFGTATVGTQYF	TGTGCCAGCAGCTTTGGGACTGCGACCGTCGGGACGCAGTATTTT
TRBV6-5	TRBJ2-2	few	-	CASSYGVGGELFF	TGTGCCAGCAGTTATGGGGTGGGCGGGGAGCTGTTTTTT
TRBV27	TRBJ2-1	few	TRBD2	CASSLGRANEQFF	TGTGCCAGCAGTTTGGGGAGGGCTAATGAGCAGTTCTTC
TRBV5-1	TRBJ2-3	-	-	CASSLDRSEDTQYF	TGCGCCAGCAGCTTGGACAGGAGTGAAGATACGCAGTATTTT
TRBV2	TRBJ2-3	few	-	CASSSRQWGTDTQYF	TGTGCCAGCAGTTCACGACAGTGGGGCACAGATACGCAGTATTTT
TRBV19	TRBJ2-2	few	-	CASSRFRGNTGELFF	TGTGCCAGTAGCCGCTTTAGGGGGAACACCGGGGAGCTGTTTTTT
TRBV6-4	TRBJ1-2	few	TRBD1	CAITGVVGYTF	TGTGCCATCACAGGGGTCGTTGGCTACACCTTC
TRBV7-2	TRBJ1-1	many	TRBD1	CASSQLGQGGAEAFF	TGTGCCAGCAGTCAGTTAGGACAGGGTGGAGCTGAAGCTTTCTTT
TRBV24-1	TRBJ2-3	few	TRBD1	CATSDSGQGPDTQYF	TGTGCCACCAGTGATTCAGGACAGGGACCAGATACGCAGTATTTT
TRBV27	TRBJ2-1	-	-	CASSRGLRGYNEQFF	TGTGCCAGCAGCCGCGGTCTCCGAGGCTACAATGAGCAGTTCTTC
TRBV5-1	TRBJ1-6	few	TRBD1	CASTGQGHTNSPLHF	TGCGCCAGCACTGGACAGGGCCACACTAATTCACCCCTCCACTTT
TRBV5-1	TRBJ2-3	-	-	CASTGAGSTDTQYF	TGCGCCAGCACCGGGGCAGGCAGCACAGATACGCAGTATTTT
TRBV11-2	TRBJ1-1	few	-	CASGGNRVNTEAFF	TGTGCCAGCGGGGGTAACAGGGTGAACACTGAAGCTTTCTTT
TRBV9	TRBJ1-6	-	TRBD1	CASSQRDRAESPLHF	TGTGCCAGCAGCCAGAGGGACAGGGCGGAATCACCCCTCCACTTT
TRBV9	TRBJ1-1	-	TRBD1	CASSSQGQVNTEAFF	TGTGCCAGCAGCTCCCAGGGACAGGTGAACACTGAAGCTTTCTTT
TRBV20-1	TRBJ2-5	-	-	CSGDGNLMNSETQYF	TGCAGTGGGGACGGAAACCTTATGAACTCAGAGACCCAGTACTTC
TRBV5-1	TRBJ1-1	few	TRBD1	CASSSRQGSASFF	TGCGCCAGCAGCTCCCGACAGGGTTCCGCGTCTTTCTTT
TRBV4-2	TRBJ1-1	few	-	CASSQDRGSRAFF	TGTGCCAGCAGCCAAGATCGGGGCAGTCGGGCTTTCTTT
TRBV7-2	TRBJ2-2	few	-	CASSLNTGGELFF	TGTGCCAGCAGCTTAAATACGGGCGGGGAGCTGTTTTTT
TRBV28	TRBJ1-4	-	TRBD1	CASSSDREAVGEKLFF	TGTGCCAGCAGTTCGGACAGGGAGGCCGTAGGTGAAAAACTGTTTTTT
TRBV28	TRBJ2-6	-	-	CASSHDSSGANVLTF	TGTGCCAGCAGTCACGACAGCTCTGGGGCCAACGTCCTGACTTTC
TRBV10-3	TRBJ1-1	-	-	CAISGVNTEAFF	TGTGCCATCTCTGGGGTGAACACTGAAGCTTTCTTT
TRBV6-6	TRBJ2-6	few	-	CASSSPPVTPGANVLTF	TGTGCCAGCAGTTCCCCTCCCGTTACCCCTGGGGCCAACGTCCTGACTTTC
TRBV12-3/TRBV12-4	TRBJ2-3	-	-	CASRPRGAATDTQYF	TGTGCCAGCAGACCCCGGGGGGCCGCCACAGATACGCAGTATTTT